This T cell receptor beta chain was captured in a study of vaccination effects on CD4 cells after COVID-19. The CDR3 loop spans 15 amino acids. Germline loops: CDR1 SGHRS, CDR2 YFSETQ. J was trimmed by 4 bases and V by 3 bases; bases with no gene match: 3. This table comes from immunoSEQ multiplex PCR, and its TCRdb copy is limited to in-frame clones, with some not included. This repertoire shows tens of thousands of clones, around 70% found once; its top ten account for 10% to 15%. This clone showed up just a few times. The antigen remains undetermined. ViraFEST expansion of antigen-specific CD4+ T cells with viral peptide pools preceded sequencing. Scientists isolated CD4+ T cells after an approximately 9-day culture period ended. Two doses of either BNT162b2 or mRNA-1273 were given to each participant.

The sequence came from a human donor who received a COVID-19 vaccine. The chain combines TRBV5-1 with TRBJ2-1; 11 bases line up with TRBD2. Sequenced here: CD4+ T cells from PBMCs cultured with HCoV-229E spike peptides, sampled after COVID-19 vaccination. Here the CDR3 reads CASSSGTSGYNEQFF. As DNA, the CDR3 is TGCGCCAGCAGCTCCGGGACTAGCGGTTACAATGAGCAGTTCTTC.